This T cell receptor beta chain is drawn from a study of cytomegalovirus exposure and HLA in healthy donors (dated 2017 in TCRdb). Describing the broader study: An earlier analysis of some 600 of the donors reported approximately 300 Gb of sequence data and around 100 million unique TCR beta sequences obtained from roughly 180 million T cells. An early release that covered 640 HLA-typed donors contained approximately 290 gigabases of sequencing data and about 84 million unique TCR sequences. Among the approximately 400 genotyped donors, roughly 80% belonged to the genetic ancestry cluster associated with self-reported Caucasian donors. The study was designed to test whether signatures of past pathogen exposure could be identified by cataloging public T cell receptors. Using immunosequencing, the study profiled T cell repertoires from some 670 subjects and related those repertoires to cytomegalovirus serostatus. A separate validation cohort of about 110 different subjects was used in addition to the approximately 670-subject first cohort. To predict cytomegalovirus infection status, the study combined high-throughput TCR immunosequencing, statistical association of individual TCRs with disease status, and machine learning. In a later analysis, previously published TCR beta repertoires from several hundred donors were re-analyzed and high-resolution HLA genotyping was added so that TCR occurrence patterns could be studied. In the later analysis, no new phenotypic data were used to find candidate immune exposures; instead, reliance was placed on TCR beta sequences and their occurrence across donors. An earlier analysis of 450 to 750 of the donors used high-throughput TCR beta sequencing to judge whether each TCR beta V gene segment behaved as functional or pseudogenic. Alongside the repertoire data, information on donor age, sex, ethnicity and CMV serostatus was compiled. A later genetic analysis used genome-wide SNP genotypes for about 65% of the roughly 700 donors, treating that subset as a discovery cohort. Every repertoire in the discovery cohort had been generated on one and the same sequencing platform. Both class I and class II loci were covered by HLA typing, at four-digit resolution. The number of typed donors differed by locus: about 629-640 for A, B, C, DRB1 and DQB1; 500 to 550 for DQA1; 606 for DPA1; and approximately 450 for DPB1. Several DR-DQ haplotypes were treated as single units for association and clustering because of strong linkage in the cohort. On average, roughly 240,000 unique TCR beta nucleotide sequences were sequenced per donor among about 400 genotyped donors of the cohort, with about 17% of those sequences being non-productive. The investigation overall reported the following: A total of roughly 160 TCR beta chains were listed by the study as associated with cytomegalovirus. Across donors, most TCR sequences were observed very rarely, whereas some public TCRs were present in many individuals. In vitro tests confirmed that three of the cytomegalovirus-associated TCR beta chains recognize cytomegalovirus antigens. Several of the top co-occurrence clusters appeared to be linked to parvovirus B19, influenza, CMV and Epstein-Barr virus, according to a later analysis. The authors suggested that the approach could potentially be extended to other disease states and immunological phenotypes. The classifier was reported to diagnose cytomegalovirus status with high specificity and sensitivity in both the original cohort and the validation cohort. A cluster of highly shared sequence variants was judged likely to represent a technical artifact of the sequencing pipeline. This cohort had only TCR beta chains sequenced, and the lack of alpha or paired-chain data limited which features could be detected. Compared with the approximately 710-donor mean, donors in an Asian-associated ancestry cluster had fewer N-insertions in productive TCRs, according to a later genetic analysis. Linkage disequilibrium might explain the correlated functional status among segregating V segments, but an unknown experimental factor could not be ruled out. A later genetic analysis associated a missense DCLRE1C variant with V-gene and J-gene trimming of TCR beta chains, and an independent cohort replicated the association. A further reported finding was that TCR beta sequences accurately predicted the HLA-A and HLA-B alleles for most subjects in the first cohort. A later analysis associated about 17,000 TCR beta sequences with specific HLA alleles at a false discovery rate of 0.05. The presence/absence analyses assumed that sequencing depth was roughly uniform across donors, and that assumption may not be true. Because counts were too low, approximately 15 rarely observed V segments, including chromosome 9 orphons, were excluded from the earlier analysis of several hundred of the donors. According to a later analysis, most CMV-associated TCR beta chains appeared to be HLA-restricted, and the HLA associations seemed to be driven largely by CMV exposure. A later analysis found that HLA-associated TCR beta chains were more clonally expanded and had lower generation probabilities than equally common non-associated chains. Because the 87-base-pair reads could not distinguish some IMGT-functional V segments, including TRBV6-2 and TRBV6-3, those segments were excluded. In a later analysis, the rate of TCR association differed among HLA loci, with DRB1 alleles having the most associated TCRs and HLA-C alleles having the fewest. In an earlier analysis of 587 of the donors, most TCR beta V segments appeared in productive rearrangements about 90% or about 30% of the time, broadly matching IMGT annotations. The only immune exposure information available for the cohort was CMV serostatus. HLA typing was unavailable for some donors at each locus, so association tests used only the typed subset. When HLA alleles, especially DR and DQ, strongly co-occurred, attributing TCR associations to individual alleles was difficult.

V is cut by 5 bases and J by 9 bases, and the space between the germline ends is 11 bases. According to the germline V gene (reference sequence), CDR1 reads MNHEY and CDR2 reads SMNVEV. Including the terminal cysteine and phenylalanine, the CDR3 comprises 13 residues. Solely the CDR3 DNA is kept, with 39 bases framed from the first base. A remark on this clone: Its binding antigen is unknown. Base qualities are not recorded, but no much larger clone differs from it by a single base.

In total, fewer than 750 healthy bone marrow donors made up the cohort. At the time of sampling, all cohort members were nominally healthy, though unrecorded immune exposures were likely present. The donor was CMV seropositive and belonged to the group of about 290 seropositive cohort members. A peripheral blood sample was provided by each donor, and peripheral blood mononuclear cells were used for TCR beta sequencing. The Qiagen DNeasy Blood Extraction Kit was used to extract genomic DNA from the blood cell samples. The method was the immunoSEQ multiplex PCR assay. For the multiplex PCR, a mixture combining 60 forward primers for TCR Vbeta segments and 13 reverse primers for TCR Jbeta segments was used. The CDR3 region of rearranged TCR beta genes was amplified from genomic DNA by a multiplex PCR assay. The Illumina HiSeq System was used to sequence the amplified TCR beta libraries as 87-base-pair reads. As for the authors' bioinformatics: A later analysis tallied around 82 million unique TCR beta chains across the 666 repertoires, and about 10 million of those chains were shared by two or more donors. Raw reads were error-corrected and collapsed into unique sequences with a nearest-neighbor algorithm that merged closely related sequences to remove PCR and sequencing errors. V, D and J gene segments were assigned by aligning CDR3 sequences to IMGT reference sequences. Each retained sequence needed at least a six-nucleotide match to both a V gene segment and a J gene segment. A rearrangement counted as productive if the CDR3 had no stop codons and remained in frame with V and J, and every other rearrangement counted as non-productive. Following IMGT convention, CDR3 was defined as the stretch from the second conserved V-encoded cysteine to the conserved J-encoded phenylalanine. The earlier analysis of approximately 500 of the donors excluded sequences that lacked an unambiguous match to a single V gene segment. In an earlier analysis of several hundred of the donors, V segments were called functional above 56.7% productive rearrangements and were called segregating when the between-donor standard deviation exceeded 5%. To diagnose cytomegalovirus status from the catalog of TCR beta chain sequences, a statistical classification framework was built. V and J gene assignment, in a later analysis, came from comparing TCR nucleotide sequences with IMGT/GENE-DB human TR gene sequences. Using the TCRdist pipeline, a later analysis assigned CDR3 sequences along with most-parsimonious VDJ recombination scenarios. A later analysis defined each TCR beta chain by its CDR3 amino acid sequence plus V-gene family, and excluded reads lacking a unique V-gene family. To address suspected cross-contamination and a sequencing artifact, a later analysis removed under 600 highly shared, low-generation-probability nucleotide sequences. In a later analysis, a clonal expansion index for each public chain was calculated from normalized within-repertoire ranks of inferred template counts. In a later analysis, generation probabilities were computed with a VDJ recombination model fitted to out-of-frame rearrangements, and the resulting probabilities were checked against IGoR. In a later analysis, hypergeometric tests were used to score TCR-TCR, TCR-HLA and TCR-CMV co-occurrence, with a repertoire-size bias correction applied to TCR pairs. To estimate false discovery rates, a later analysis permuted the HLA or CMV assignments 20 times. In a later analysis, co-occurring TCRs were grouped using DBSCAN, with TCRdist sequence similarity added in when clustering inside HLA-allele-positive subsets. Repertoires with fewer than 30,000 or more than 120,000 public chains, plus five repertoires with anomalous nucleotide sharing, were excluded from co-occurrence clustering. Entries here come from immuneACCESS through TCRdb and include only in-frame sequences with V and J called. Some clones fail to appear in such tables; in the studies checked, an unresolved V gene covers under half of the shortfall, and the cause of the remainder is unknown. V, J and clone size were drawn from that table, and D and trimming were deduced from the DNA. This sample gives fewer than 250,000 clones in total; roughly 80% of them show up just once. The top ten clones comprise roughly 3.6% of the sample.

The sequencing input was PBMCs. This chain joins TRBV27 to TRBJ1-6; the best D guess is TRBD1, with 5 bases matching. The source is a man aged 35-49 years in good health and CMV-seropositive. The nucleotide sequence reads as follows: TGTGCCAGCAGTCTGTCAAGGGGTTCACCCCTCCACTTT. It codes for CASSLSRGSPLHF.